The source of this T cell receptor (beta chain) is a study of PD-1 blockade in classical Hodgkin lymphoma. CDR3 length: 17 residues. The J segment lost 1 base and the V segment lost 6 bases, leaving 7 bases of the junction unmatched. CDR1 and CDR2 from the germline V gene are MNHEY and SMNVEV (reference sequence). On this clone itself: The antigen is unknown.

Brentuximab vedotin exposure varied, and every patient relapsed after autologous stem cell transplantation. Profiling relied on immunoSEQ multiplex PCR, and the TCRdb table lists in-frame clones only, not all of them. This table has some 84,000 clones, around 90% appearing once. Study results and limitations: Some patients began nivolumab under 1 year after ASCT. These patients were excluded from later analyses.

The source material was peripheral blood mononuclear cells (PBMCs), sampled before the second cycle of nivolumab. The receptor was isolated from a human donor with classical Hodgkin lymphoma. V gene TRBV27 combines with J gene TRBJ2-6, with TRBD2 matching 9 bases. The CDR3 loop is CASRSSGRRSGANVLTF. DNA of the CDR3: TGTGCCAGCAGGAGTAGCGGGAGAAGGTCTGGGGCCAACGTCCTGACTTTC.